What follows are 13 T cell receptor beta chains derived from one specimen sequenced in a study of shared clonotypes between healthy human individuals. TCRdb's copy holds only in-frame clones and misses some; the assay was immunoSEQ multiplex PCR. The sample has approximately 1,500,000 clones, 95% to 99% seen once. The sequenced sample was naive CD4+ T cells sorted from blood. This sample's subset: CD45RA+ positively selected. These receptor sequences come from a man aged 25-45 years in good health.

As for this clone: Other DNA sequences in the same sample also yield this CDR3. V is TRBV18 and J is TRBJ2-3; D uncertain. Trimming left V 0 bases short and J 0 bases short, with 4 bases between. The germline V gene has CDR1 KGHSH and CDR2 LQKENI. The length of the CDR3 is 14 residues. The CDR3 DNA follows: TGTGCCAGCTCACCACCCTCTAGCACAGATACGCAGTATTTT. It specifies CASSPPSSTDTQYF.

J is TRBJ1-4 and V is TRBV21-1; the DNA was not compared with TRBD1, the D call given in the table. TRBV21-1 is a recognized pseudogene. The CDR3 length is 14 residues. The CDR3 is CASSKRTGFEKLFF. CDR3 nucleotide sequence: TGTGCCAGCAGCAAACGGACAGGGTTTGAAAAACTGTTTTTT.

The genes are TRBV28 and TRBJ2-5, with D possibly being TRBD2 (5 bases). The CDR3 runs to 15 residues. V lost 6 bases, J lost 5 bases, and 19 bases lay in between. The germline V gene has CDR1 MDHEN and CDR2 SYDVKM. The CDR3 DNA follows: TGTGCCAGCAGCCCGGGCGAGGGTGCCTCGGAGACCCAGTACTTC. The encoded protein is CASSPGEGASETQYF.

The DNA for the CDR3 is TGTGCCAGTAGTCGAGGGAGAGTCCCAGATACGCAGTATTTT. Its translation is CASSRGRVPDTQYF. The genes are TRBV19 and TRBJ2-3, with D possibly matching TRBD2 (5 bases). V was cut by 5 bases and J by 4 bases, with 13 bases left in between. Germline V gives CDR1 LNHDA, CDR2 SQIVND (reference sequence). CDR3 length: 14 residues.

The CDR3 loop reads CASLRENYGYTF. CDR3 coding DNA: TGTGCCAGTCTACGGGAAAACTATGGCTACACCTTC. J is TRBJ1-2 and V is TRBV6-5; D unclear. CDR1 and CDR2 from the germline V gene are MNHEY and SVGAGI. The CDR3 covers 12 residues. V lost 9 bases to trimming and J lost 2 bases, with 10 bases between them.

The CDR3 nucleotides read TGTGCCAGCAGGTATACCGCGCACGAGCAGTACTTC. Translation: CASRYTAHEQYF. The J gene is TRBJ2-7, the V gene TRBV14; no firm D call. V was shortened by 6 bases and J by 5 bases, with 11 bases between the two germline ends. Per germline, CDR1 SGHDN and CDR2 FVKESK. This CDR3 comprises 12 residues.

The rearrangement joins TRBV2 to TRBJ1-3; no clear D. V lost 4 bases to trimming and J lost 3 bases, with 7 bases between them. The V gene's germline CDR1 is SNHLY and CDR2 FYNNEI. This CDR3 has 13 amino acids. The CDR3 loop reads CASSVALGNTIYF. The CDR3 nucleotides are TGTGCCAGCAGTGTGGCCCTTGGAAACACCATATATTTT.

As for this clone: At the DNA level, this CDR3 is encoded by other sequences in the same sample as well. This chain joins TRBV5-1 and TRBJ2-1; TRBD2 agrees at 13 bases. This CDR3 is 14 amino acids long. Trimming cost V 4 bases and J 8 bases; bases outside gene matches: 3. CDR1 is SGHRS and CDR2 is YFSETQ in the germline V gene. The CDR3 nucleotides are TGCGCCAGCAGCCGGACTAGCGGGAGCTATGAGCAGTTCTTC. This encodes CASSRTSGSYEQFF.

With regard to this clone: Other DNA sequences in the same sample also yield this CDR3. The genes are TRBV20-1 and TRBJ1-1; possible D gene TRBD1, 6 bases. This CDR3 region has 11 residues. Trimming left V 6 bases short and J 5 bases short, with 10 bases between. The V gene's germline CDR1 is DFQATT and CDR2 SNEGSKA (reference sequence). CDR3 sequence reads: CSASQGTEAFF. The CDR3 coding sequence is TGCAGTGCCTCGCAGGGGACTGAAGCTTTCTTT.

The CDR3 sequence is CASSSGGVSGANVLTF. The DNA for the CDR3 is TGTGCCAGCAGCTCTGGGGGGGTCTCTGGGGCCAACGTCCTGACTTTC. This chain connects TRBV7-9 to TRBJ2-6; 7 nucleotides align to TRBD2. Unmatched junction bases numbered 3, after V lost 4 bases and J lost 0 bases. The germline gives CDR1 SEHNR, CDR2 FQNEAQ (reference sequence). The CDR3 is 16 residues long.

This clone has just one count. The DNA of the CDR3 is TGTGCCAGCAGCCTAGAGACGAACACCGGGGAGCTGTTTTTT. It is translated as CASSLETNTGELFF. The rearrangement joins TRBV7-2 to TRBJ2-2; D gene unclear. V lost 5 bases to trimming and J lost 0 bases, with 7 bases between them. Germline V gene data show CDR1 as SGHTA and CDR2 as FQGNSA. The CDR3 has 14 amino acids.

CDR3 loop: CASSLYRGLYEQYF. The CDR3 region has the DNA TGTGCCAGCAGTTTATACAGGGGTTTGTACGAGCAGTACTTC. The chain couples TRBV28 to TRBJ2-7; the match to TRBD1 covers 7 bases. In germline, CDR1 is MDHEN, CDR2 SYDVKM. V was pared by 1 base and J by 4 bases, with 4 bases of the junction left unmatched. This CDR3 comprises 14 residues.

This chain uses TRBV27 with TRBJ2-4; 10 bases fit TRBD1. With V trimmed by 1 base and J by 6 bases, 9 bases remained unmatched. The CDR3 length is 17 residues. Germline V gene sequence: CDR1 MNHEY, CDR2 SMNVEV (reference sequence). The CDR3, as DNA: TGTGCCAGCAGTTTATGGACAGGGGGGGGTGGAATAAACATTCAGTACTTC. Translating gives CASSLWTGGGGINIQYF.